The present T cell receptor beta chain was sequenced within a study of PD-1 blockade in classical Hodgkin lymphoma. Overall study findings and caveats: Why repertoires differed is undefined; disease activity or prior therapy possibly contributed. By cycle point C4D1, TCR diversity had risen significantly in CD4+ cells (but not CD8+ cells).

This clone appeared once. Its antigen remains unidentified. Generated by immunoSEQ multiplex PCR, the TCRdb table keeps only in-frame clones and is missing some. The table lists 100,000 or so clones, 90% of them singletons, with approximately 2.9% in the top ten. Time point: cycle 4 day 1 (C4D1), after 6 weeks of nivolumab. All patients relapsed after autologous stem cell transplantation, and brentuximab vedotin exposure varied. Sequencing was performed on peripheral blood mononuclear cells (PBMCs), taken before the fourth cycle of nivolumab. This clonotype was obtained from a human donor with classical Hodgkin lymphoma.

The CDR3 DNA sequence: TGTGCCAGCAGTGAGCCTAGCCACGCGGAGCAGTACTTC. It translates to CASSEPSHAEQYF. J is TRBJ2-7 and V is TRBV5-6, with D maybe TRBD2 (5 bases). The CDR3 contains 13 residues. Trimming took 5 bases from V and 7 from J, leaving 16 bases between them. Germline V gene sequence: CDR1 SGHDT, CDR2 YYEEEE. The variable domain in full, completed from reference TRBV5-6 and TRBJ2-7, reads DAGVTQSPTHLIKTRGQQVTLRCSPKSGHDTVSWYQQALGQGPQFIFQYYEEEERQRGNFPDRFSGHQFPNYSSELNVNALLLGDSALYLCASSEPSHAEQYFGPGTRLTVT.